Listed here is a single T cell receptor (beta chain). The target antigen is unknown. The sample originates from a study of T cells after posttransplantation cyclophosphamide. The study's findings and limits: Recipient CMV seropositivity and CMV reactivation strongly tracked TRB clonality. Later post-transplant blood repertoires were often dominated by donor CD8+ memory clones. Blood and skin or GI T cell repertoires showed limited TRB overlap.

Assay: immunoSEQ multiplex PCR; the TCRdb copy retains only in-frame clones and omits some. Of tens of thousands of clones in the sample, about 86% were seen once. V gave up 8 bases and J gave up 4 bases; unmatched junction bases: 18. CDR3 length: 17 residues. Germline CDR1 reads MDHEN; CDR2 reads SYDVKM. The sequenced material came from PBMCs. The chain uses TRBV28 and TRBJ2-3; 7 bases fit TRBD2. This TCR was sampled from a man between 25 and 39 years old with a blood cancer, CMV-positive, and with a related stem cell donor. CDR3 protein: CASEAASGMVRADTQYF. CDR3 nucleotide sequence: TGTGCCAGCGAAGCGGCTAGCGGTATGGTCCGAGCAGATACGCAGTATTTT.